This T cell receptor beta chain was sequenced for a study of shared clonotypes between healthy human individuals. Study-wide results and caveats: The study found roughly 5% of naive CD4 clonotypes shared across a few donors.

As to this clone: Antigen: not known.

After removal of 1 base from V and 3 bases from J, the junction contained 12 bases not matched to a gene. Germline V gene data show CDR1 as SGHAT and CDR2 as FQNNGV. This CDR3 comprises 18 residues. As defined, naive CD8 cells were CD45RO-negative and positively selected for CCR7, with terminally differentiated effector memory CD45RA+ cells excluded. Original analysis: Quality scores were absent from the junction-only immunoSEQ sequences, so filtering differed. The method was immunoSEQ multiplex PCR; TCRdb's version includes in-frame clones alone and lacks a portion of them. V, J and clone size were drawn from that table, and D and trimming were deduced from the DNA. The table shows some 2.1 million clones, with roughly 95% occurring only once.

Sequencing input: naive CD8+ T cells sorted from blood. The receptor was isolated from a man aged 18 to 30 in good health. The V call is TRBV11-2, the J call TRBJ2-7; TRBD2 agrees at 10 bases. DNA for the CDR3: TGTGCCAGCAGCTTAGGAGACATACCGGGACTAGCGAGCTACGAGCAGTACTTC. This encodes CASSLGDIPGLASYEQYF. The full variable domain, in which reference TRBV11-2 and TRBJ2-7 provide the parts outside the CDR3, is EAGVAQSPRYKIIEKRQSVAFWCNPISGHATLYWYQQILGQGPKLLIQFQNNGVVDDSQLPKDRFSAERLKGVDSTLKIQPAKLEDSAVYLCASSLGDIPGLASYEQYFGPGTRLTVT.